The clone carrying this TCR beta chain came up many times. What it binds is not known. The data were obtained in a study of T-cell memory formation after mild COVID-19. Across the whole study: Among the donors, TCR clusters were largely specific to each donor. Whole-study results and caveats: Contracting CD4+ clones lay largely in CM and EM, with CD8+ ones residing in EMRA. Later expanders leaned toward CD4+, whereas clones contracting from day 15 to 85 were balanced CD4/CD8.

CDR3 size: 20 residues. V lost 0 bases to trimming and J lost 3 bases, with 25 bases between them. Germline V CDR1 and CDR2: MGHRA, YSYEKL. Employing constant-segment primers, 5'RACE generated TCR alpha and TCR beta cDNA libraries bearing sample barcodes and UMIs. TCRdb redid the calling of the 5' RACE reads with MiXCR, one entry per CDR3 protein. The sample has 10,000 to 15,000 distinct CDR3 sequences, about 14% seen once. The chain recombines TRBV4-1 with TRBJ2-3, with D maybe TRBD2 (7 bases). The TCR comes from a man between 18 and 35 years old who had mild COVID-19 (a few samples of this study predate the infection). Cell type and time point are not known. The specimen sequenced was PBMCs or a T cell subset sorted from them (not recorded which). In DNA form, the CDR3 reads TGCGCCAGCAGCCAAGAAGGGTGGCGGGGGCCGGGGGCCCTAACAGATACGCAGTATTTT. Its protein is CASSQEGWRGPGALTDTQYF.